The present TCR beta chain was sequenced within a study of shared clonotypes between healthy human individuals (dated by TCRdb to 2018 to 2020). Concerning the study at large: The cohort comprised two women and a few men aged 18 to 49 years. The study deeply sequenced blood TCR repertoires of about 5 healthy adults to estimate repertoire size and the extent of clonotype sharing between individuals. To increase sequencing depth and limit assay-specific biases, TCR repertoire library preparation and sequencing were carried out by different laboratories using diverse techniques. For each donor, three plates each were used for CD4 naive and CD4 memory, two plates were used for CD8 naive, and one plate was used for CD8 memory. Per donor, leukapheresis produced somewhere between about 0.85 and 8.9 billion PBMCs.

Using the deep immunoSEQ assay, TCR CDR3 regions were amplified from genomic DNA by multiplex PCR. Extracted genomic DNA from each cell subset was distributed evenly across all wells of several immunoSEQ 96-well plates, and each plate was treated as a replicate. Each replicate PCR for sorted subsets received roughly 200 ng genomic DNA, equal to 30,000 or so T cell genomes. Purified libraries were quantified with a Qubit 3.0 fluorometer, sized on a Bioanalyzer 2100, and re-quantified with the KAPA Library Quantification kit. A separate single-read 150-cycle Illumina NextSeq 550 flow cell was used to sequence each immunoSEQ 96-well plate. As for the authors' bioinformatics: Because the immunoSEQ output held only junctional sequences and lacked quality scores, the filtering could not match the filtering applied to full-length reads. To assign V/J genes and CDR3, sequences were annotated against IMGT germline references using PyIR, a Python wrapper for IgBLAST v1.9. Any read was removed if the V/J assignment was weak (E-value above 1e-6), the CDR3 was missing, or the read contained stop codons, out-of-frame junctions, or ambiguous translated residues. V3J clonotypes were defined as sequences sharing the same inferred V gene, J gene, and CDR3 amino acid sequence. Percentage overlap between repertoires was computed as shared unique clonotypes divided by the size of the smaller repertoire. Richness of each repertoire was evaluated using RTK rarefaction, the Chao1 estimator, and Recon v2.1 estimates of unobserved clonotypes. Generation probabilities were computed with OLGA for all TCRbeta clonotypes obtained by the gDNA method from a few donors. The table was pulled from immuneACCESS by TCRdb, which kept in-frame rearrangements only. Such tables lose some clones; where checked, under half of the loss comes from unresolved V genes, and the rest has no known cause. The DNA was the basis for D and trimming; V, J and clone size are from that table. This sample lists over 2 million clones; around 92% were detected once. Around 0.35% of the sample belongs to the ten largest clones.

The paper as a whole reports these results and caveats: Estimated clonotype richness was generally larger for naive than for memory subsets. Incomplete sequencing was indicated by rarefaction of sorted-subset datasets, despite the large sequencing depth. Pairwise subsampling indicated that sequencing depth was expected to affect the degree of clonotype sharing among donors. Sampling was limited to blood, and TCR repertoires in tissue likely differ from TCR repertoires in blood. Because the study included a small number of donors, the genetic and exposure-history diversity represented was limited. Across several donors, approximately 5% of naive CD4, 3% to 3.5% of naive CD8, about 2.3% of memory CD4, and over 0.35% of memory CD8 clonotypes were shared. Clonotypes shared by all four sorted-subset donors showed higher generation probabilities than non-shared clonotypes.

Points on this clone: The antigen this receptor binds is unknown. Base qualities are not at hand, and no much larger clone is one base apart.

The donors were healthy, HIV-negative adults with no recently reported acute infections or vaccinations. Only Caucasian adults living in Nashville, Tennessee, USA were represented among the donors. CD4+ T cells were enriched by magnetic negative selection, after which naive cells were positively selected on CD45RA and the negative fraction was taken as the memory subset. Blood was collected by leukapheresis, and PBMCs were isolated by Ficoll-Histopaque density gradient centrifugation and then cryopreserved in liquid nitrogen vapor phase. Analytical flow cytometry was used to check the purity and quantity of each magnetically sorted T cell population. From each sorted fraction, genomic DNA was isolated and quantified by UV absorbance on a Nanodrop 2000c. V has 5 bases trimmed and J has 0 bases trimmed; junction bases matching no gene number 9. Its CDR3 holds 17 amino acids, cysteine through phenylalanine. The kept DNA is CDR3 alone, 51 bases in frame from the first base. CDR1 and CDR2 (SGHTA, FQGNSA) derive from the germline V gene.

Sequenced material: naive CD4+ T cells from PBMCs. What this sample's cell subset or site label stands for: CD45RA+ positively selected. The receptor comes from a young man in good health. Some clones in this sample may be carry-over from other donors' samples. This sequence uses TRBV7-2 and TRBJ1-5; TRBD1 fits 8 bases in the junction. Here is the DNA: TGTGCCAGCAGCACCCGACAGGGGAGGAATAGCAATCAGCCCCAGCATTTT. It specifies CASSTRQGRNSNQPQHF. The full variable domain, completed from the reference TRBV7-2 and TRBJ1-5 proteins outside the CDR3, reads GAGVSQSPSNKVTEKGKDVELRCDPISGHTALYWYRQSLGQGLEFLIYFQGNSAPDKSGLPSDRFSAERTGGSVSTLTIQRTQQEDSAVYLCASSTRQGRNSNQPQHFGDGTRLSIL.